These T cell receptor beta chains were read from a single sample in a study of T cells in Graves' hyperthyroidism and ophthalmopathy. TCRdb fed the multiplex PCR reads into MiXCR, producing one record per CDR3 protein. The sample lists 750,000 to 900,000 distinct CDR3 sequences, more than 30% occurring once. The sample comprised blood. The receptors originated from a man in his late teens or twenties with Graves' hyperthyroidism. The CDR3 runs from the conserved cysteine through the conserved F or W. Fields, in order: V gene, J gene, CDR3 protein.

V: TRBV7-6
J: TRBJ2-2
CDR3: CASSSPGTMHTGELFF

V: TRBV7-8
J: TRBJ2-7
CDR3: CASRVTGTDPYEQYF

V: TRBV5-5
J: TRBJ1-5
CDR3: CASSFEEGVGQPQHF

V: TRBV5-5
J: TRBJ1-3
CDR3: CASSLSSGPSGNTIYF

V: TRBV6-5
J: TRBJ1-1
CDR3: CASRPGQGSFGEAFF

V: TRBV7-9
J: TRBJ2-7
CDR3: CASSFRDRGFSYERYF

V: TRBV20-1
J: TRBJ2-5
CDR3: CSARGASGNQETQYF

V: TRBV19
J: TRBJ2-7
CDR3: CAWSVGGSYEQYF

V: TRBV12-3/TRBV12-4
J: TRBJ1-2
CDR3: CASSPTGQVQGYTF

V: TRBV10-3
J: TRBJ1-2
CDR3: CAISTGSPPDGYTF

V: TRBV29-1
J: TRBJ1-2
CDR3: CSVEDIATGTPYGYTF

V: TRBV19
J: TRBJ1-2
CDR3: CAVGGSYGYTF

V: TRBV7-3
J: TRBJ1-6
CDR3: CASSSGQGASPLHF

V: TRBV4-1
J: TRBJ2-7
CDR3: CASSQDVGVDEQYF

V: TRBV15
J: TRBJ1-4
CDR3: CATAVTFATNEKLFF

V: TRBV5-1
J: TRBJ1-1
CDR3: CASSWGQGNTEAFF

V: TRBV7-9
J: TRBJ1-6
CDR3: CASSADTGSGSPLHF

V: TRBV19
J: TRBJ1-1
CDR3: CASIAFGVSNTEAFF

V: TRBV12-3/TRBV12-4
J: TRBJ1-5
CDR3: CASSFGRVNQPQHF

V: TRBV7-9
J: TRBJ2-7
CDR3: CASSLALYEQYF

V: TRBV6-5
J: TRBJ1-6
CDR3: CASSMTGLRYSPLHF

V: TRBV12-3/TRBV12-4
J: TRBJ1-5
CDR3: CASSLKGSGQPQHF

V: TRBV15
J: TRBJ1-5
CDR3: CATSNDGIGDQPQHF

V: TRBV29-1
J: TRBJ2-7
CDR3: CSVEKRGLAGERPYEQYF

V: TRBV9
J: TRBJ1-1
CDR3: CASSVGVYTEAFF

V: TRBV2
J: TRBJ1-5
CDR3: CASRPGQGANQPQHF

V: TRBV10-2
J: TRBJ2-5
CDR3: CARRGTGRDHGWGETQYF

V: TRBV5-1
J: TRBJ1-4
CDR3: CASSLEGGTNEKLFF

V: TRBV20-1
J: TRBJ1-2
CDR3: CSARTWDHPYGYTF

V: TRBV15
J: TRBJ1-3
CDR3: CATSRDAGLEISGNTIYF

V: TRBV4-1
J: TRBJ2-2
CDR3: CASSQIPEPNTGELFF

V: TRBV20-1
J: TRBJ1-1
CDR3: CSARQGGSTEAFF

V: TRBV5-1
J: TRBJ2-7
CDR3: CASASPSLSYEQYF

V: TRBV29-1
J: TRBJ1-1
CDR3: CSVETREAFF

V: TRBV11-2
J: TRBJ2-5
CDR3: CASSIRSGIQETQYF

V: TRBV25-1
J: TRBJ2-5
CDR3: CASSAPGELQETQYF

V: TRBV6-5
J: TRBJ1-6
CDR3: CASSYGRNNSPLHF

V: TRBV6-1
J: TRBJ2-7
CDR3: CASSEALPREQYF

V: TRBV29-1
J: TRBJ1-1
CDR3: CSVVKGGNTEAFF

V: TRBV2
J: TRBJ2-7
CDR3: CASSEALQGQGYEQYF

V: TRBV10-3
J: TRBJ2-5
CDR3: CAISESITAGETQYF

V: TRBV14
J: TRBJ2-7
CDR3: CASSQDTYEQYF

V: TRBV11-3
J: TRBJ1-2
CDR3: CASSLGAETNYGYTF

V: TRBV11-2
J: TRBJ2-7
CDR3: CASSQGPVQYF

V: TRBV29-1
J: TRBJ1-5
CDR3: CSVGGQGRNSNQPQHF

V: TRBV10-3
J: TRBJ2-7
CDR3: CAISGTSGRATSIGEQYF

V: TRBV12-3/TRBV12-4
J: TRBJ2-5
CDR3: CASSPPGLRETQYF

V: TRBV2
J: TRBJ1-6
CDR3: CASSWGLNSPLHF

V: TRBV7-2
J: TRBJ1-3
CDR3: CACSAGPGGTIYF

V: TRBV4-1
J: TRBJ2-7
CDR3: CASSQDRGSSYEQYF

V: TRBV25-1
J: TRBJ1-3
CDR3: CARQGLGSGNTIYF

V: TRBV5-6
J: TRBJ2-5
CDR3: CASSLVTGKETQYF

V: TRBV7-8
J: TRBJ2-3
CDR3: CASRVVDTQYF

V: TRBV5-1
J: TRBJ1-6
CDR3: CASSLEAGGNSPLHF

V: TRBV2
J: TRBJ2-5
CDR3: CASSSSRGSGGAQTQYF

V: TRBV29-1
J: TRBJ2-5
CDR3: CSAFLGEKQETQYF

V: TRBV29-1
J: TRBJ2-7
CDR3: CSVEDSLYEQYF

V: TRBV10-3
J: TRBJ1-1
CDR3: CAISGAGEGTEAFF

V: TRBV10-3
J: TRBJ1-4
CDR3: CAIRDTTNEKLFF

V: TRBV24-1
J: TRBJ2-7
CDR3: CATSDFKSFYEQYF